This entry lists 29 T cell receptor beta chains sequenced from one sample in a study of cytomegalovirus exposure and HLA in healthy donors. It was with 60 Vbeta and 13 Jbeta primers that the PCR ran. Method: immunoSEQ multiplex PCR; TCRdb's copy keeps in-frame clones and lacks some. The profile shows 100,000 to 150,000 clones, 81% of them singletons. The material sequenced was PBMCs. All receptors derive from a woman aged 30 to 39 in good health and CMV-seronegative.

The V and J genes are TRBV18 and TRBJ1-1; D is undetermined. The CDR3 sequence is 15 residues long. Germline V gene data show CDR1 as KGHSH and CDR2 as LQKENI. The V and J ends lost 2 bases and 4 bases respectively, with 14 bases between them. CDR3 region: CASSPEYAGSTEAFF. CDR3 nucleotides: TGTGCCAGCTCACCAGAGTATGCAGGAAGCACTGAAGCTTTCTTT.

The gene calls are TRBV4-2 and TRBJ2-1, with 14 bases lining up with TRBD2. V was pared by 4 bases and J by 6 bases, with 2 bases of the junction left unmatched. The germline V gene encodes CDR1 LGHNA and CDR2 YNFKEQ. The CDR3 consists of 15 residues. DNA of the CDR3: TGTGCCAGCAGCCGAGGACTAGCGGGAGGCAATGAGCAGTTCTTC. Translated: CASSRGLAGGNEQFF.

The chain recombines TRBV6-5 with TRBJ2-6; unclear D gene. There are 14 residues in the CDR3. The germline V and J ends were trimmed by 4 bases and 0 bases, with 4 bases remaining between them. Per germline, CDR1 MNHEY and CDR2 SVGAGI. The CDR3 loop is CASSFFSGANVLTF. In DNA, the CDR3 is TGTGCCAGCAGTTTCTTCTCTGGGGCCAACGTCCTGACTTTC.

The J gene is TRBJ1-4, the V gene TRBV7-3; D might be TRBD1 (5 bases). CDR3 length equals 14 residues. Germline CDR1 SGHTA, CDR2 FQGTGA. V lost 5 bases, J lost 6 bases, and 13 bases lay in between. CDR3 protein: CASSLGGSDEKLFF. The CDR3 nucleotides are TGTGCCAGCAGCCTGGGGGGAAGCGATGAAAAACTGTTTTTT.

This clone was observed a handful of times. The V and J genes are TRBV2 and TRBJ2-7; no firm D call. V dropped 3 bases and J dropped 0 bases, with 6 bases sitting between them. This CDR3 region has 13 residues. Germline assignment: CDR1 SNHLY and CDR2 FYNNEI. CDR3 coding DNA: TGTGCCAGCAGTGATGGCTCCTCCTACGAGCAGTACTTC. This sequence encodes CASSDGSSYEQYF.

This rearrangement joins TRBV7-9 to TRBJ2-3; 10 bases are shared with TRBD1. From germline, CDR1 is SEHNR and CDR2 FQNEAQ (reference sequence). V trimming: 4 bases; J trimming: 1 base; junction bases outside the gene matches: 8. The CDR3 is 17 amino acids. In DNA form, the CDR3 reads TGTGCCAGCAGCTACCGGGACAGGGGACGCGGCACAGATACGCAGTATTTT. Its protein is CASSYRDRGRGTDTQYF.

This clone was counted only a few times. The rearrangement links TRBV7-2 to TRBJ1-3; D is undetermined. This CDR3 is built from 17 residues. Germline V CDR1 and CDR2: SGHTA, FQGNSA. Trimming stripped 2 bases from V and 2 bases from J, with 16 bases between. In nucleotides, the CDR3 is TGTGCCAGCAGCTTAAGTGCGACAAGGCTGCCTGGAAACACCATATATTTT. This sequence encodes CASSLSATRLPGNTIYF.

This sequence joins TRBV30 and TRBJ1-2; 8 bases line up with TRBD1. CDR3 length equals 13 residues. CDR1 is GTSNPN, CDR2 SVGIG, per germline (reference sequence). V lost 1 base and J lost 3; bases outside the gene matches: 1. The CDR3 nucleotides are TGTGCCTGGAGTGACAGGGGGTACTATGGCTACACCTTC. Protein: CAWSDRGYYGYTF. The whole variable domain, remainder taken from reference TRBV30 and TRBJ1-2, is SQTIHQWPATLVQPVGSPLSLECTVEGTSNPNLYWYRQAAGRGLQLLFYSVGIGQISSEVPQNLSASRPQDRQFILSSKKLLLSDSGFYLCAWSDRGYYGYTFGSGTRLTVV.

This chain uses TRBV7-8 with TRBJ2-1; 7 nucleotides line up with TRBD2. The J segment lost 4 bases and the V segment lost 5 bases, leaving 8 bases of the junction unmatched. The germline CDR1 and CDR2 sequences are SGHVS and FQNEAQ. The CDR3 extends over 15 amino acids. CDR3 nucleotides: TGTGCCAGCAGCACTCAGCGGGGCCGATACAATGAGCAGTTCTTC. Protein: CASSTQRGRYNEQFF.

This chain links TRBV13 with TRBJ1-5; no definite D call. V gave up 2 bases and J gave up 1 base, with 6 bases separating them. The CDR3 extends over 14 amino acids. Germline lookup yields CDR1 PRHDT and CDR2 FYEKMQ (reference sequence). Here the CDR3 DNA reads TGTGCCAGCAGCTTACACCGGAGCAATCAGCCCCAGCATTTT. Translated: CASSLHRSNQPQHF.

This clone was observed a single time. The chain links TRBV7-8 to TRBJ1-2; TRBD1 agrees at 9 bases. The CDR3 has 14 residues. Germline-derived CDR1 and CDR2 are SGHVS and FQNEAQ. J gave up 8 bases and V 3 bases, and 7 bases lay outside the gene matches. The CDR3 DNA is TGTGCCAGCAGCTTCGGGGACAGGGTCCAAGGCTACACCTTC. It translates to CASSFGDRVQGYTF.

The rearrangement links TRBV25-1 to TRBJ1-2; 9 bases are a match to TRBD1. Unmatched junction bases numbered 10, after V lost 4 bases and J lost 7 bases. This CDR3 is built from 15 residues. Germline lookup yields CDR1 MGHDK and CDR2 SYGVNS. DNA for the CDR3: TGTGCCAGCAGTGCGGGACAGGGAGCAATCGGTGGCTACACCTTC. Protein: CASSAGQGAIGGYTF.

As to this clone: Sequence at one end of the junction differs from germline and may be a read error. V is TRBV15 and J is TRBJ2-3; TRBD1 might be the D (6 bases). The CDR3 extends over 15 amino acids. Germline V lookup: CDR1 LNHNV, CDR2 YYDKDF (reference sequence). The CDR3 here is CATIQLQGDTDMQYF. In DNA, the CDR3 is TGTGCCACAATCCAATTACAGGGAGACACAGATATGCAGTATTTT.

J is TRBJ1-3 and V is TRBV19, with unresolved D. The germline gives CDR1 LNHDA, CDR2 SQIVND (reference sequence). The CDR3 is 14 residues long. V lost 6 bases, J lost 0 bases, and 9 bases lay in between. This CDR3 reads CASRQKNSGNTIYF. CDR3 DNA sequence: TGTGCCAGTAGACAAAAAAACTCTGGAAACACCATATATTTT.

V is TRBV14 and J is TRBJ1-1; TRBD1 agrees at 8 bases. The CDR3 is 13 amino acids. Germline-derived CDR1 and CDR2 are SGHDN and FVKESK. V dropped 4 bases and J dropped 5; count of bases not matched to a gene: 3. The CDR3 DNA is TGTGCCAGCAGCCGCGACAGGGGTACTGAAGCTTTCTTT. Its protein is CASSRDRGTEAFF.

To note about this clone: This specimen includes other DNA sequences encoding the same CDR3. The CDR3 sequence: CASSPGSQETQYF. The CDR3, as DNA: TGTGCCAGCTCACCGGGCAGCCAAGAGACCCAGTACTTC. V and J are TRBV18 and TRBJ2-5, with no clear D. The CDR3 sequence is 13 residues long. The germline V and J ends were trimmed by 3 bases and 1 base, with 6 bases remaining between them. The germline V gene encodes CDR1 KGHSH and CDR2 LQKENI.

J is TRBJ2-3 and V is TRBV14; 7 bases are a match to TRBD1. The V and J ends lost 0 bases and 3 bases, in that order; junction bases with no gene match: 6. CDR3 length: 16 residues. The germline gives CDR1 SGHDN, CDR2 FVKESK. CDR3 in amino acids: CASSQDKGDRTDTQYF. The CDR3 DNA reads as TGTGCCAGCAGCCAAGACAAGGGGGACAGAACAGATACGCAGTATTTT.

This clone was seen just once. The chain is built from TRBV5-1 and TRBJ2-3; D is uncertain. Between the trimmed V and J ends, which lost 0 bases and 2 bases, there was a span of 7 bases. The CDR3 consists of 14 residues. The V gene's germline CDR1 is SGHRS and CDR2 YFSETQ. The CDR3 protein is CASSLVGLTDTQYF. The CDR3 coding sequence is TGCGCCAGCAGCTTGGTTGGGCTCACAGATACGCAGTATTTT.

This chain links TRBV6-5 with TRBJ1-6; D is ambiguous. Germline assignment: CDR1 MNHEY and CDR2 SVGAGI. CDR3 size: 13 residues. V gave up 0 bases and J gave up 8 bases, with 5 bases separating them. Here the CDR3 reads CASSYSRDSPLHF. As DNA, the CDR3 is TGTGCCAGCAGTTACTCGCGGGATTCACCCCTCCACTTT.

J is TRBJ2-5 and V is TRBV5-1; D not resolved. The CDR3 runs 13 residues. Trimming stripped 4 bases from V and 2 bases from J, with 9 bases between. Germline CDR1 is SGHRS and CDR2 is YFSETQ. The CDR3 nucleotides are TGCGCCAGCAGCGGCACAGAGCAAGAGACCCAGTACTTC. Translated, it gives CASSGTEQETQYF.

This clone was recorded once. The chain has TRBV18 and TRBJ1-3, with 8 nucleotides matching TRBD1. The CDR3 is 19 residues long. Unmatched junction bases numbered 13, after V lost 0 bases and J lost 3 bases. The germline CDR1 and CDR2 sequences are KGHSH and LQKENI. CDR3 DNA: TGTGCCAGCTCACCACCGGGCCTTTACGGACAGGGCATTGGAAACACCATATATTTT. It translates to CASSPPGLYGQGIGNTIYF.

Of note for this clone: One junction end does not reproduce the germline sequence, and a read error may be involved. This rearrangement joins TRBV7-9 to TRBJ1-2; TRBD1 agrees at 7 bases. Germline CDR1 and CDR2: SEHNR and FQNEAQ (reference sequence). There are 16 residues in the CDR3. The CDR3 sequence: CSSSLEQTGYRYGYTF. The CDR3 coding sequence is TGTTCCAGCAGCTTAGAGCAGACAGGGTATAGGTATGGCTACACCTTC.

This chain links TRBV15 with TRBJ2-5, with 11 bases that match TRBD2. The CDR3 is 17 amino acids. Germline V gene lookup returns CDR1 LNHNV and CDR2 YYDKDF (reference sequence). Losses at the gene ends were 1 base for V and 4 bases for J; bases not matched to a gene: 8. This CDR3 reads CATSRGLAGWGGETQYF. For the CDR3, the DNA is TGTGCCACCAGCAGAGGACTAGCGGGATGGGGGGGAGAGACCCAGTACTTC.

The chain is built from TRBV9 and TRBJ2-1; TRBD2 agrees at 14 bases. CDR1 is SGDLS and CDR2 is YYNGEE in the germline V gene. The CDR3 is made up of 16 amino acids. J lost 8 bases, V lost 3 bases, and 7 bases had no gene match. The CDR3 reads CASSGHAGLAGDEQFF. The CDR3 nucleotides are TGTGCCAGCAGCGGACACGCGGGACTAGCGGGAGATGAGCAGTTCTTC.

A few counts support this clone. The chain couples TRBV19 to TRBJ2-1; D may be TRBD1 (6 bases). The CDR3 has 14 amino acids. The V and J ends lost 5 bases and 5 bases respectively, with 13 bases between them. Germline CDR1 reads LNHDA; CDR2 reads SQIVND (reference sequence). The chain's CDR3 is CASSETGINNEQFF. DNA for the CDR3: TGTGCCAGTAGTGAGACAGGTATTAACAATGAGCAGTTCTTC. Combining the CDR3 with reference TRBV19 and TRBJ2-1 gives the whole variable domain DGGITQSPKYLFRKEGQNVTLSCEQNLNHDAMYWYRQDPGQGLRLIYYSQIVNDFQKGDIAEGYSVSREKKESFPLTVTSAQKNPTAFYLCASSETGINNEQFFGPGTRLTVL.

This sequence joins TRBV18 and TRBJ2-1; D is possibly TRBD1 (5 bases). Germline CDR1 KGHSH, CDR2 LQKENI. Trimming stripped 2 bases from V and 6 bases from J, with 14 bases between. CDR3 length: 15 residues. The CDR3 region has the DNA TGTGCCAGCTCACCATCTAGTTTGGGGCTCAATGAGCAGTTCTTC. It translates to CASSPSSLGLNEQFF.

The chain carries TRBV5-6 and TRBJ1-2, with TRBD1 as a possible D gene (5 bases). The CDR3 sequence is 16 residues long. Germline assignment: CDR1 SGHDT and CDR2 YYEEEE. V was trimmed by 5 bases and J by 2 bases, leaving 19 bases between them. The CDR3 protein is CASRSFGGGVNYGYTF. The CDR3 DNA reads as TGTGCCAGCAGATCCTTTGGGGGGGGTGTGAACTATGGCTACACCTTC.

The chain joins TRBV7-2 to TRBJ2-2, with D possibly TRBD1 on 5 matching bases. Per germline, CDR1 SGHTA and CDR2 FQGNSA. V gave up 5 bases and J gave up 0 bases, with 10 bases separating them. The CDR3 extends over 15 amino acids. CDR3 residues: CASSSRQTNTGELFF. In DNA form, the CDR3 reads TGTGCCAGCAGCAGCCGACAGACGAACACCGGGGAGCTGTTTTTT.

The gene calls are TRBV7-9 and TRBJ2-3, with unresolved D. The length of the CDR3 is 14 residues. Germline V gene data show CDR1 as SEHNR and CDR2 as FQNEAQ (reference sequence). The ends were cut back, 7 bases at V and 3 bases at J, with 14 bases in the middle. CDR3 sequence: CASNSRVVTDTQYF. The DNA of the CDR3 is TGTGCCAGCAATAGTCGGGTGGTGACAGATACGCAGTATTTT.